These 20 T cell receptor beta chains originate from one sample sequenced in a study of identical twins. TCRdb reprocessed the 5' RACE reads with MiXCR, giving one entry per CDR3 protein. The table has about 690,000 distinct CDR3 sequences, around 6% seen once; the top ten hold roughly 2%. Sequenced material: naive T cells sorted from blood. The receptors were gathered from a man between 18 and 35 years old in good health.

This clonotype showed up many times. The chain links TRBV10-1 to TRBJ1-1; 8 bases are shared with TRBD1. CDR1 and CDR2 (germline): WNHNN, SYGVQD (reference sequence). The V segment lost 3 bases and the J segment 5 bases; nucleotides outside the gene matches: 2. The CDR3 spans 13 residues. The CDR3 region is CASSDRGLTEAFF. Here the CDR3 DNA reads TGCGCCAGCAGTGACAGGGGGCTTACTGAAGCTTTCTTT.

This clonotype was recorded a few times. The gene calls are TRBV20-1 and TRBJ1-2; no reliable D call. Per germline, CDR1 DFQATT and CDR2 SNEGSKA (reference sequence). Trimming took 4 bases from V and 5 from J, leaving 8 bases between them. CDR3 length: 11 amino acids. The CDR3 sequence is CSAKAIYGYTF. CDR3 coding DNA: TGCAGTGCTAAGGCCATATATGGCTACACCTTC.

The J gene is TRBJ1-6, the V gene TRBV6-5; TRBD1 matches 9 bases. The V segment lost 6 bases and the J segment 17 bases; nucleotides outside the gene matches: 8. The CDR3 consists of 12 residues. Looked up from germline, CDR1 is MNHEY and CDR2 is SVGAGI. CDR3 region: CASRSGDRDFHF. CDR3 nucleotides: TGTGCCAGCAGGTCCGGGGACAGGGATTTCCACTTT.

This clonotype was seen many times. This CDR3 is CATSDPAEASGDEQFF. CDR3 bases: TGTGCCACCAGTGACCCGGCGGAGGCGTCCGGGGATGAGCAGTTCTTC. This chain uses TRBV24-1 with TRBJ2-1; TRBD2 might be the D (5 bases). The V gene's germline CDR1 is KGHDR and CDR2 SFDVKD. With 4 bases removed from V and 8 bases from J, the gap between germline ends came to 20 bases. CDR3 length: 16 residues.

This chain joins TRBV7-6 and TRBJ2-5; 11 bases fit TRBD2. This CDR3 contains 17 residues. J gave up 0 bases and V 1 base, and 4 bases lay outside the gene matches. Germline assignment: CDR1 SGHVS and CDR2 FNYEAQ. DNA for the CDR3: TGTGCCAGCAGCTTAGGAAGACTAGCGGGGTACCAAGAGACCCAGTACTTC. Translating it yields CASSLGRLAGYQETQYF. The full variable domain, completed using reference TRBV7-6 and TRBJ2-5, is GAGVSQSPRYKVTKRGQDVALRCDPISGHVSLYWYRQALGQGPEFLTYFNYEAQQDKSGLPNDRFSAERPEGSISTLTIQRTEQRDSAMYRCASSLGRLAGYQETQYFGPGTRLLVL.

This clonotype was recorded a few times. The rearrangement links TRBV4-2 to TRBJ2-5; maybe TRBD2 (5 bases). This CDR3 contains 17 residues. Looked up from germline, CDR1 is LGHNA and CDR2 is YNFKEQ. Trimming took off 0 bases at V and 4 bases at J, with 18 bases between the two ends. The CDR3, as DNA: TGTGCCAGCAGCCAAGATTGGGAGCTTCAGTGGGGAGAGACCCAGTACTTC. Encoded protein: CASSQDWELQWGETQYF.

This clonotype appeared many times. The CDR3 spells CSVGGRDSYNEQFF. CDR3 nucleotide sequence: TGCAGCGTTGGGGGGCGGGACTCCTACAATGAGCAGTTCTTC. The genes are TRBV29-1 and TRBJ2-1; D possibly matches TRBD1 or TRBD2 (6 bases each). Germline V gene sequence: CDR1 SQVTM, CDR2 ANQGSEA. The CDR3 has 14 residues. Trimming took off 4 bases at V and 0 bases at J, with 10 bases between the two ends.

The J gene is TRBJ2-7, the V gene TRBV5-1; TRBD1 matches at 11 bases. The CDR3 covers 16 residues. V was pared by 4 bases and J by 5 bases, with 11 bases of the junction left unmatched. The germline gives CDR1 SGHRS, CDR2 YFSETQ. The CDR3 loop is CASSTGQGVSRDEQYF. The CDR3 DNA reads as TGCGCCAGCAGCACGGGACAGGGGGTTTCTCGGGACGAGCAGTACTTC.

The V gene is TRBV7-6, the J gene TRBJ2-3; weak D call: TRBD1 (5 bases). The CDR3 sequence is 15 residues long. V was clipped by 7 bases and J by 2 bases, with 16 bases between them. Germline CDR1 and CDR2: SGHVS and FNYEAQ. CDR3 in amino acids: CASTQGLTHTDTQYF. DNA of the CDR3: TGTGCCAGCACCCAGGGTCTCACGCACACAGATACGCAGTATTTT.

The chain has TRBV4-3 and TRBJ2-6, with 9 positions matching TRBD1. From germline, CDR1 is LGHNA and CDR2 YSLEER. Trimming at V came to 4 bases and at J to 2 bases, leaving 9 bases not matched to a gene. The CDR3 length is 18 residues. The CDR3 is CASSPYETGGAGANVLTF. Here the CDR3 DNA reads TGCGCCAGCAGCCCTTATGAGACAGGGGGGGCTGGGGCCAACGTCCTGACTTTC.

This clonotype occurred a few times. The gene calls are TRBV30 and TRBJ2-1, with D perhaps matching TRBD1 (5 bases). The V gene's germline CDR1 is GTSNPN and CDR2 SVGIG (reference sequence). Deletions cut 3 bases from V and 8 bases from J, with 14 bases between. This CDR3 region has 13 residues. CDR3 residues: CAWSRTNADEQFF. CDR3 sequence (DNA): TGTGCCTGGAGCCGGACAAACGCCGATGAGCAGTTCTTC.

The sample holds a few counts of this clonotype. The gene calls are TRBV19 and TRBJ2-5; no reliable D call. Looked up from germline, CDR1 is LNHDA and CDR2 is SQIVND (reference sequence). Deletions cut 7 bases from V and 5 bases from J, with 5 bases between. The CDR3 runs to 10 residues. CDR3 nucleotides: TGTGCCAGTAAGGTTGAGACCCAGTACTTC. This codes for CASKVETQYF.

This clonotype was seen repeatedly, ten times or more. V is TRBV4-1 and J is TRBJ2-7; the D is unclear. V lost 4 bases and J 0 bases, leaving 7 bases between the germline ends. From germline, CDR1 is MGHRA and CDR2 YSYEKL. This CDR3 has 13 residues. CDR3 amino acids: CASSLFCSYEQYV. The CDR3 DNA is TGCGCCAGCAGCCTATTTTGCTCCTACGAGCAGTACGTC.

CDR3 bases: TGTGCCAGCAGCTCCGACATCGACCTTACCCCCTACAATGAGCAGTTCTTC. Protein: CASSSDIDLTPYNEQFF. The chain is built from TRBV9 and TRBJ2-1; no firm D call. The germline gives CDR1 SGDLS, CDR2 YYNGEE. The CDR3 is 17 residues long. V lost 4 bases and J lost 2, with 19 bases in between.

In its sample, this clonotype was seen many times. The J gene is TRBJ2-3, the V gene TRBV29-1; D is perhaps TRBD1 (5 bases). CDR3 size: 15 residues. Looked up from germline, CDR1 is SQVTM and CDR2 is ANQGSEA. V lost 3 bases and J 1 base, leaving 14 bases between the germline ends. The CDR3, as DNA: TGCAGCGTTGACGTCGGCGACAGACGCACAGATACGCAGTATTTT. Amino acids: CSVDVGDRRTDTQYF.

This clonotype was seen ten or more times. The chain recombines TRBV6-1 with TRBJ1-5; D gene uncertain. V was pared by 6 bases and J by 8 bases, with 11 bases between. This CDR3 has 12 amino acids. The germline V gene has CDR1 MNHNS and CDR2 SASEGT. The CDR3: CASRTWVEPQHF. The CDR3 nucleotides are TGTGCCAGCAGGACCTGGGTGGAGCCCCAGCATTTT.

The sample holds many counts of this clonotype. The chain links TRBV25-1 to TRBJ2-7; 10 bases fit TRBD1. Germline CDR1 is MGHDK and CDR2 is SYGVNS. The V segment lost 3 bases and the J segment 0 bases; nucleotides outside the gene matches: 5. This CDR3 is built from 16 residues. The CDR3 protein is CASSELDRGSSYEQYF. The DNA of the CDR3 is TGTGCCAGCAGTGAGTTGGACAGGGGGTCCTCCTACGAGCAGTACTTC.

Ten or more counts support this clonotype. The chain uses TRBV5-1 and TRBJ1-6; D unresolved. The CDR3 totals 12 residues. Looked up from germline, CDR1 is SGHRS and CDR2 is YFSETQ. The V end was cut by 3 bases, the J end by 14 bases, with 12 bases between. CDR3 loop: CASSSAGSTLHF. CDR3 coding DNA: TGCGCCAGCAGCTCCGCCGGGTCGACCCTCCACTTT.

The sample holds many counts of this clonotype. The V and J genes are TRBV9 and TRBJ1-4; TRBD1 matches at 10 bases. The CDR3 totals 14 residues. V shed 5 bases, J shed 6 bases, and the junction held 4 bases outside the gene matches. In germline, CDR1 is SGDLS, CDR2 YYNGEE. The CDR3 DNA sequence: TGTGCCAGCAGACCCGGGACAGGGGATGAAAAACTGTTTTTT. This gives the protein CASRPGTGDEKLFF.

This clonotype was counted at least ten times. The chain recombines TRBV12-3 or TRBV12-4 with TRBJ2-5; TRBD2 is a possible D gene (5 bases). The CDR3 has 12 residues. V was clipped by 4 bases and J by 4 bases, with 7 bases between them. The CDR3 region is CASSSGRETQYF. The DNA of the CDR3 is TGTGCCAGCAGTTCTGGGAGAGAGACCCAGTACTTC.